This TCR beta chain was profiled in a study of T cell responses to AZD1222 COVID-19 vaccine. V was pared by 7 bases and J by 0 bases, with 13 bases between. Germline CDR1 is LNHDA and CDR2 is SQIVND (reference sequence). This CDR3 has 15 residues. TCRdb's table, derived via immunoSEQ multiplex PCR, lists solely in-frame clones and lacks some. The table has roughly 100,000 clones, 87% seen once. Concerning this clone: Antigen: not known.

Study-wide points: The repertoires were collected only after the peak T cell response. Donors in the cohort were predominantly white British and more often female, and clonal diversity was possibly underestimated. At 160-218 and 743-854, vaccine-associated CD4 TCRs were dominant, and they spanned spike.

The source material was peripheral blood, sampled on day 0 of AZD1222 vaccination. The TCR originated in an adult in good health. The chain recombines TRBV19 with TRBJ2-4; the D gene could be TRBD1 or TRBD2 (5 bases each). As DNA, the CDR3 is TGTGCCAGTACCCCGGGACGCTTAGCCAAAAACATTCAGTACTTC. As protein: CASTPGRLAKNIQYF.